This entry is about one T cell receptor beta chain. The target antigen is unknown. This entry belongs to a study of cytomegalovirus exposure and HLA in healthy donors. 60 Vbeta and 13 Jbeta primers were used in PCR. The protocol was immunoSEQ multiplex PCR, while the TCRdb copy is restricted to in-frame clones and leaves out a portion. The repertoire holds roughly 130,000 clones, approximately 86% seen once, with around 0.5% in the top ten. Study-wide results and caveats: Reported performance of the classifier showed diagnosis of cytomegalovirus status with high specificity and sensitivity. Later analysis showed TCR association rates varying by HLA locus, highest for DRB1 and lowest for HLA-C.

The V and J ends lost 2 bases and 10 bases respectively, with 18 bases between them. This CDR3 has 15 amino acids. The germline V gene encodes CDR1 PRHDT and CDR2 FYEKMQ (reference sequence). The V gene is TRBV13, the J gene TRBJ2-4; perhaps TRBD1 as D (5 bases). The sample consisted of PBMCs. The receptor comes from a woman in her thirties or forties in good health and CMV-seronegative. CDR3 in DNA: TGTGCCAGCAGCTTAATGCAAGGGGTGGGTAGTATTCAGTACTTC. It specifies CASSLMQGVGSIQYF.